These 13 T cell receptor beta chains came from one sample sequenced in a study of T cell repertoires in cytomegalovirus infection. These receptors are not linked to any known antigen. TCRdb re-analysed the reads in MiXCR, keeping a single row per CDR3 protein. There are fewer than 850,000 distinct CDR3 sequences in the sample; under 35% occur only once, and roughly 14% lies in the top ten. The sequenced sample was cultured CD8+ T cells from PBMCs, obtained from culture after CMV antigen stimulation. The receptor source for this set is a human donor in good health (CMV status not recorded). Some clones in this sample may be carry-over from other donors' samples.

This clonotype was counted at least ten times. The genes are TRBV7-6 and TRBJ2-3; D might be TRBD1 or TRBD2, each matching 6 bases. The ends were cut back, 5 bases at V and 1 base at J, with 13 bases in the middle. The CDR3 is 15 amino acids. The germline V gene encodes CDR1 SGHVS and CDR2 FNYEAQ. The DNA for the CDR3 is TGTGCCAGCAGCCTTTGGGGGGCTGGCACAGATACGCAGTATTTT. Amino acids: CASSLWGAGTDTQYF. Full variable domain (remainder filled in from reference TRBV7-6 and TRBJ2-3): GAGVSQSPRYKVTKRGQDVALRCDPISGHVSLYWYRQALGQGPEFLTYFNYEAQQDKSGLPNDRFSAERPEGSISTLTIQRTEQRDSAMYRCASSLWGAGTDTQYFGPGTRLTVL.

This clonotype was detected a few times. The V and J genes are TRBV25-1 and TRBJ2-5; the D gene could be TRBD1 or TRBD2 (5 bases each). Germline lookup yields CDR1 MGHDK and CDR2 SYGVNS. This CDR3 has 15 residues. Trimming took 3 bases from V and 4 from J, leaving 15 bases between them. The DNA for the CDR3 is TGTGCCAGCAGTGAGTGGGACGAGGTGGGAGAGACCCAGTACTTC. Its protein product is CASSEWDEVGETQYF.

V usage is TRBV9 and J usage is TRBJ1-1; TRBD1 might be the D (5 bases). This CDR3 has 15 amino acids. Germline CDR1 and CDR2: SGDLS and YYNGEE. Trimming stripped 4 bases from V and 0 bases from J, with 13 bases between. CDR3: CASSLLTALNTEAFF. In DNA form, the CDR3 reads TGTGCCAGCAGCCTCCTGACAGCATTGAACACTGAAGCTTTCTTT.

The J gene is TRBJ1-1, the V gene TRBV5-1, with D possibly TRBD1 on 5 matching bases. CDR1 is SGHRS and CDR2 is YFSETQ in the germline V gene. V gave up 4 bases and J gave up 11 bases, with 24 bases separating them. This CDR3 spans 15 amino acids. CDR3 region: CASSPRDSRDEEAFF. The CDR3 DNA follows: TGCGCCAGCAGCCCGCGCGACAGCAGAGACGAAGAGGCTTTCTTT.

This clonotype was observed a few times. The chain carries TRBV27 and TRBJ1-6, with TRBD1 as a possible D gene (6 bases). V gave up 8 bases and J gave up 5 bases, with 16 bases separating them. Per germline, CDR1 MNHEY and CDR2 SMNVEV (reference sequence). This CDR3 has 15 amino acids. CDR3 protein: CASRQVWDNNSPLHF. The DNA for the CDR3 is TGTGCCAGCCGACAGGTCTGGGATAATAATTCACCCCTCCACTTT.

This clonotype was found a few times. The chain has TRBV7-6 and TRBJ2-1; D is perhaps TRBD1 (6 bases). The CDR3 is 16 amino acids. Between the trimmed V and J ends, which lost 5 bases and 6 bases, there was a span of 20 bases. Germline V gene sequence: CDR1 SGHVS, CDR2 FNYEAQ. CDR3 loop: CASSPPGTHLLNEQFF. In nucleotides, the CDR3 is TGTGCCAGCAGCCCGCCCGGGACACATCTCCTCAATGAGCAGTTCTTC.

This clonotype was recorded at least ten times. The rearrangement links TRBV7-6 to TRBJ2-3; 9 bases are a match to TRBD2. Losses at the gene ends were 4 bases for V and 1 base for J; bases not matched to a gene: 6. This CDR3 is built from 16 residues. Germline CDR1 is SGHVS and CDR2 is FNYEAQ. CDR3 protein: CASSYAGGPGTDTQYF. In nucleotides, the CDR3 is TGTGCCAGCAGCTATGCGGGGGGGCCGGGCACAGATACGCAGTATTTT. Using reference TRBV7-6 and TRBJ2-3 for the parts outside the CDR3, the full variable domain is GAGVSQSPRYKVTKRGQDVALRCDPISGHVSLYWYRQALGQGPEFLTYFNYEAQQDKSGLPNDRFSAERPEGSISTLTIQRTEQRDSAMYRCASSYAGGPGTDTQYFGPGTRLTVL.

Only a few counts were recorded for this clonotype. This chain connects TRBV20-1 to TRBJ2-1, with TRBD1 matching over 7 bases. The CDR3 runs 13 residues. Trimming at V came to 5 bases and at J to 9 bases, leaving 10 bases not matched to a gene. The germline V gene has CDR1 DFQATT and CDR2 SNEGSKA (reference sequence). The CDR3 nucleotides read TGCAGTGCTTCTGACAGGGAACTAGGTGAGCAGTTCTTC. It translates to CSASDRELGEQFF.

The CDR3 loop is CASSFLGDSYNSPLHF. CDR3 in DNA: TGTGCCAGCAGTTTCCTCGGGGATTCCTATAATTCACCCCTCCACTTT. This chain uses TRBV27 with TRBJ1-6; D is ambiguous. Germline V gene sequence: CDR1 MNHEY, CDR2 SMNVEV (reference sequence). The CDR3 totals 16 residues. Trimming took 3 bases from V and 1 from J, leaving 10 bases between them.

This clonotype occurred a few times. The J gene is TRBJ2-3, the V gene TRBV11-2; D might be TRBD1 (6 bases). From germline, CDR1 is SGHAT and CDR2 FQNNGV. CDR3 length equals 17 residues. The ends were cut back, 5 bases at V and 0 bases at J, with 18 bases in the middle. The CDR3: CASSPGQIFTSTDTQYF. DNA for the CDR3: TGTGCCAGCAGCCCCGGACAGATTTTTACTAGCACAGATACGCAGTATTTT.

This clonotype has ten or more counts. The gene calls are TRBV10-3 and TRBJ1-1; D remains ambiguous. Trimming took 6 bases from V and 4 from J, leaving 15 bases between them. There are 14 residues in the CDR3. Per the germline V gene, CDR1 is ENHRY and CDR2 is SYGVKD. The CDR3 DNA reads TGTGCCATCAGACGACATGAGAGTGGCACTGAAGCTTTCTTT. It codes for CAIRRHESGTEAFF.

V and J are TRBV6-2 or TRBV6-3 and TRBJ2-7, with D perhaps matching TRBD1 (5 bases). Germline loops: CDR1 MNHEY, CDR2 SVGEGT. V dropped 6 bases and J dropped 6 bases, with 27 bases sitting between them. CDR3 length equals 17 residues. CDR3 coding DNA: TGTGCCAGCAGCCCGCGCGGAAGCCGGGCCCACCAGGGCGAGCAGTACGTC. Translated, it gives CASSPRGSRAHQGEQYV.

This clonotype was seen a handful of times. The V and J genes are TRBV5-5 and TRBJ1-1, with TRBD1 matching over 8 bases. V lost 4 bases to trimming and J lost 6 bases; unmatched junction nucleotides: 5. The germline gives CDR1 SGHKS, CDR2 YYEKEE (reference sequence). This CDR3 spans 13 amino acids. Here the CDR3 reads CASSVDRASEAFF. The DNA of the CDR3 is TGTGCCAGCAGCGTGGACAGGGCGTCTGAAGCTTTCTTT.